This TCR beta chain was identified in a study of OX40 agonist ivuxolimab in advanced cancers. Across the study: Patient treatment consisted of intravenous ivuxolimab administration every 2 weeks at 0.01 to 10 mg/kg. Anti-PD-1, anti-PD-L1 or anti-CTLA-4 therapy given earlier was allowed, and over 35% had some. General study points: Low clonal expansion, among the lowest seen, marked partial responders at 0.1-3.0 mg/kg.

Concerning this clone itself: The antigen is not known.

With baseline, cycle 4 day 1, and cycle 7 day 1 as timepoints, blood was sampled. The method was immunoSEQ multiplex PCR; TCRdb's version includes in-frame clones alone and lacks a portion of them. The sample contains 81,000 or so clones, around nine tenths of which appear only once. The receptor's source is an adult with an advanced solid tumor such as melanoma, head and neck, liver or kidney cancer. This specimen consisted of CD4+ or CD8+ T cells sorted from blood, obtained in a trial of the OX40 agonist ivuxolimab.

The CDR3 DNA is TGTGCCAGCAGCTTGCCCACCCAAGGGGACAGGACCTACGAGCAGTACTTC. Its protein is CASSLPTQGDRTYEQYF. The gene calls are TRBV5-6 and TRBJ2-7; TRBD1 matches at 8 bases. The V segment lost 1 base and the J segment 2 bases; nucleotides outside the gene matches: 11. Per germline, CDR1 SGHDT and CDR2 YYEEEE. The CDR3 runs 17 residues.